The 31 T cell receptor beta chains in this list originate from one sample, sequenced in a study of monozygotic twins with cystic fibrosis. Clones were read by immunoSEQ multiplex PCR, and TCRdb kept only the in-frame ones, dropping some. The sample consists of more than 25,000 clones, approximately 90% of them appearing once. Sequencing was performed on blood. These receptors were collected from a girl aged 2-15 years with cystic fibrosis.

This sequence joins TRBV6-5 and TRBJ1-2, with D maybe TRBD1 (5 bases). V gave up 0 bases and J gave up 2 bases, with 7 bases separating them. The length of the CDR3 is 14 residues. The V gene's germline CDR1 is MNHEY and CDR2 SVGAGI. The DNA of the CDR3 is TGTGCCAGCAGTTACTCGGGACGAAACTATGGCTACACCTTC. It is translated as CASSYSGRNYGYTF.

This chain joins TRBV5-6 and TRBJ2-3; no clear D gene. With 3 bases removed from V and 2 bases from J, the gap between germline ends came to 7 bases. The CDR3 loop spans 13 amino acids. CDR1 and CDR2 (germline): SGHDT, YYEEEE. The CDR3 region has the DNA TGTGCCAGCAGCTCCGGATCCACAGATACGCAGTATTTT. It specifies CASSSGSTDTQYF.

This clone was recorded only once. The chain recombines TRBV5-6 with TRBJ2-1; a possible D gene is TRBD1 (5 bases). The CDR3 loop spans 16 amino acids. V lost 0 bases, J lost 5 bases, and 15 bases lay in between. Germline CDR1 SGHDT, CDR2 YYEEEE. This CDR3 reads CASSLVVGTGDNEQFF. CDR3 nucleotide sequence: TGTGCCAGCAGCTTGGTAGTGGGTACAGGAGACAATGAGCAGTTCTTC.

The chain recombines TRBV6-1 with TRBJ1-5; D is unclear. Trimming took 3 bases from V and 5 from J, leaving 8 bases between them. The CDR3 runs 13 residues. Germline V CDR1 and CDR2: MNHNS, SASEGT. The DNA of the CDR3 is TGTGCCAGCAGTGACAGCTTCTATCAGCCCCAGCATTTT. As protein: CASSDSFYQPQHF.

The V and J genes are TRBV7-6 and TRBJ1-1; possibly TRBD1 for D (6 bases). The CDR3 is made up of 15 amino acids. The germline V gene has CDR1 SGHVS and CDR2 FNYEAQ. Trimming took 1 base from V and 5 from J, leaving 14 bases between them. The CDR3 nucleotides read TGTGCCAGCAGCTTAGAAGGGGGGGCACGGACTGAAGCTTTCTTT. Translation: CASSLEGGARTEAFF.

This chain links TRBV6-6 with TRBJ1-5; a possible D gene is TRBD1 (6 bases). CDR1 and CDR2 (germline): MNHNY, SVGAGI (reference sequence). Trimming stripped 7 bases from V and 5 bases from J, with 15 bases between. The CDR3 sequence is 14 residues long. Here the CDR3 DNA reads TGTGCCAGCAACCCAAGACAGGAGGATCAGCCCCAGCATTTT. It yields the protein CASNPRQEDQPQHF.

The chain is built from TRBV6-5 and TRBJ2-1, with 9 bases aligning to TRBD2. CDR1 MNHEY and CDR2 SVGAGI come from the germline V gene. Trimming took 6 bases from V and 2 from J; bases not matched to a gene: 5. CDR3 length equals 15 residues. The CDR3 loop reads CASSQIAGAYNEQFF. The DNA of the CDR3 is TGTGCCAGCAGCCAAATAGCGGGGGCCTACAATGAGCAGTTCTTC.

The chain couples TRBV2 to TRBJ2-4; 9 bases are shared with TRBD1. Germline V gives CDR1 SNHLY, CDR2 FYNNEI. This CDR3 has 16 residues. V lost 4 bases, J lost 3 bases, and 7 bases stayed unmatched. The DNA for the CDR3 is TGTGCCAGCAGTGGGAGGACAGGGGTAGTCAAAAACATTCAGTACTTC. This gives the protein CASSGRTGVVKNIQYF.

This chain uses TRBV5-6 with TRBJ1-1, with 7 bases lining up with TRBD1. After removal of 4 bases from V and 4 bases from J, the junction contained 7 bases not matched to a gene. This CDR3 has 14 residues. Germline V lookup: CDR1 SGHDT, CDR2 YYEEEE. In DNA, the CDR3 is TGTGCCAGCAGCCCCCAGGGGGTGGGCACTGAAGCTTTCTTT. Its translation: CASSPQGVGTEAFF.

The gene calls are TRBV19 and TRBJ2-5, with a tentative D call TRBD2 (5 bases). The CDR3 is 15 amino acids. Germline V gene data show CDR1 as LNHDA and CDR2 as SQIVND (reference sequence). V gave up 3 bases and J gave up 0 bases, with 11 bases separating them. CDR3 residues: CASSIMTGYQETQYF. DNA of the CDR3: TGTGCCAGTAGTATTATGACGGGGTACCAAGAGACCCAGTACTTC.

The chain uses TRBV7-3 and TRBJ2-5; 10 bases agree with TRBD2. The CDR3 sequence is 15 residues long. The germline gives CDR1 SGHTA, CDR2 FQGTGA. J was trimmed by 5 bases and V by 2 bases; bases with no gene match: 5. For the CDR3, the DNA is TGTGCCAGCAGCTTAGGAGCGGGGGGGTTGGAGACCCAGTACTTC. Translation: CASSLGAGGLETQYF.

The J gene is TRBJ2-3, the V gene TRBV7-2, with 7 nucleotides matching TRBD2. CDR3 length: 17 amino acids. Germline assignment: CDR1 SGHTA and CDR2 FQGNSA. Trimming at V came to 1 base and at J to 1 base, leaving 8 bases not matched to a gene. The CDR3 sequence: CASSLGFWGRGTDTQYF. DNA of the CDR3: TGTGCCAGCAGCTTAGGGTTCTGGGGGAGGGGCACAGATACGCAGTATTTT. Looking up the rest from reference TRBV7-2 and TRBJ2-3 gives the full variable domain: GAGVSQSPSNKVTEKGKDVELRCDPISGHTALYWYRQSLGQGLEFLIYFQGNSAPDKSGLPSDRFSAERTGGSVSTLTIQRTQQEDSAVYLCASSLGFWGRGTDTQYFGPGTRLTVL.

V and J are TRBV9 and TRBJ2-3; D possibly corresponds to TRBD2 (6 bases). Germline loops: CDR1 SGDLS, CDR2 YYNGEE. The CDR3 has 16 residues. Between the trimmed V and J ends, which lost 1 base and 5 bases, there was a span of 17 bases. The CDR3 sequence: CASSVRGTSLLDTQYF. The CDR3, as DNA: TGTGCCAGCAGCGTAAGAGGCACTAGCCTTCTAGATACGCAGTATTTT.

The J gene is TRBJ2-3, the V gene TRBV6-4, with D perhaps given as TRBD1 or TRBD2 (6 bases each). The CDR3 spans 16 residues. CDR1 is MRHNA and CDR2 is SNTAGT in the germline V gene. V was shortened by 5 bases and J by 0 bases, with 15 bases between the two germline ends. The CDR3 here is CASSPLSGASTDTQYF. The CDR3 DNA reads as TGTGCCAGCAGTCCCCTCTCGGGGGCTAGCACAGATACGCAGTATTTT.

This chain joins TRBV2 and TRBJ1-1; D might be TRBD1 (6 bases). CDR1 is SNHLY and CDR2 is FYNNEI in the germline V gene. The CDR3 has 13 amino acids. The V and J ends lost 3 bases and 3 bases respectively, with 8 bases between them. The CDR3 reads CASSDAGDTEAFF. CDR3 sequence (DNA): TGTGCCAGCAGTGATGCAGGGGACACTGAAGCTTTCTTT.

The rearrangement links TRBV9 to TRBJ1-1; TRBD1 matches at 7 bases. CDR1 is SGDLS and CDR2 is YYNGEE in the germline V gene. There are 15 residues in the CDR3. V shed 0 bases and J 8 bases; nucleotides not matched to a gene: 10. DNA of the CDR3: TGTGCCAGCAGCGTAGGTGACAGGGTCGATAGGGAAGCTTTCTTT. Its translation is CASSVGDRVDREAFF.

Only one count was recorded for this clone. The chain combines TRBV14 with TRBJ1-2; no firm D call. The CDR3 covers 13 residues. The germline CDR1 and CDR2 sequences are SGHDN and FVKESK. V lost 4 bases and J lost 8, with 14 bases in between. The CDR3 protein is CASSLAGFGGYTF. CDR3 nucleotides: TGTGCCAGCAGCCTCGCAGGATTTGGCGGCTACACCTTC.

This clone has a single count. The rearrangement uses TRBV28 and TRBJ2-7; D is tentatively TRBD1 or TRBD2 (6 bases each). Germline V CDR1 and CDR2: MDHEN, SYDVKM. Trimming took 2 bases from V and 3 from J, leaving 26 bases between them. The CDR3 spans 19 residues. CDR3 loop: CASSLEGAKGGLGLYEQYF. The CDR3 coding sequence is TGTGCCAGCAGTTTAGAGGGAGCCAAGGGGGGTCTTGGGCTCTACGAGCAGTACTTC.

CDR3 sequence (DNA): TGTGCCAGCAGCGTAGTTGCTAGCGGGGGGGCTAATGAGCAGTTCTTC. This encodes CASSVVASGGANEQFF. The chain employs TRBV9 and TRBJ2-1; TRBD2 matches 12 bases. The CDR3 loop spans 16 amino acids. The germline CDR1 and CDR2 sequences are SGDLS and YYNGEE. Germline trimming cut 0 bases from V and 7 bases from J; bases unmatched to any gene: 5. The whole variable domain, filled in from reference TRBV9 and TRBJ2-1, reads DSGVTQTPKHLITATGQRVTLRCSPRSGDLSVYWYQQSLDQGLQFLIQYYNGEERAKGNILERFSAQQFPDLHSELNLSSLELGDSALYFCASSVVASGGANEQFFGPGTRLTVL.

This chain uses TRBV4-2 with TRBJ2-5; 9 positions agree with TRBD2. The V and J ends lost 2 bases and 2 bases, in that order; junction bases with no gene match: 15. Germline V gene lookup returns CDR1 LGHNA and CDR2 YNFKEQ. This CDR3 spans 19 amino acids. The CDR3, as DNA: TGTGCCAGCAGCCAACGAGGGACTAGCTTCAATACTACTCAAGAGACCCAGTACTTC. Translating it yields CASSQRGTSFNTTQETQYF.

The chain links TRBV6-1 to TRBJ1-2; D is ambiguous. Trimming took off 7 bases at V and 1 base at J, with 10 bases between the two ends. Germline-derived CDR1 and CDR2 are MNHNS and SASEGT. The CDR3 consists of 13 residues. CDR3 sequence (DNA): TGTGCCAGCACGAGAGAGTATAACTATGGCTACACCTTC. It is translated as CASTREYNYGYTF.

This chain joins TRBV18 and TRBJ2-3; D gene unclear. CDR3 length: 14 residues. The germline V gene encodes CDR1 KGHSH and CDR2 LQKENI. Trimming stripped 0 bases from V and 4 bases from J, with 8 bases between. CDR3 DNA: TGTGCCAGCTCACCACCGTTCCCAGCAGATACGCAGTATTTT. Amino acids: CASSPPFPADTQYF.

The V and J genes are TRBV7-2 and TRBJ1-4, with D possibly TRBD1 on 5 matching bases. Germline CDR1 reads SGHTA; CDR2 reads FQGNSA. This CDR3 has 15 residues. V dropped 0 bases and J dropped 3 bases, with 8 bases sitting between them. CDR3 amino acids: CASSLAGGANEKLFF. Here the CDR3 DNA reads TGTGCCAGCAGCTTAGCTGGGGGGGCTAATGAAAAACTGTTTTTT.

V is TRBV7-8 and J is TRBJ2-3; D is possibly TRBD2 (5 bases). Looked up from germline, CDR1 is SGHVS and CDR2 is FQNEAQ. The CDR3 is made up of 12 amino acids. The V end lost 4 bases, the J end lost 6 bases, and 8 bases lay between the germline ends. CDR3 loop: CASSSPGDTQYF. CDR3 DNA: TGTGCCAGCAGCTCTCCGGGGGATACGCAGTATTTT. The full variable domain, in which reference TRBV7-8 and TRBJ2-3 provide the parts outside the CDR3, is GAGVSQSPRYKVAKRGQDVALRCDPISGHVSLFWYQQALGQGPEFLTYFQNEAQLDKSGLPSDRFFAERPEGSVSTLKIQRTQQEDSAVYLCASSSPGDTQYFGPGTRLTVL.

This chain connects TRBV12-5 to TRBJ1-1; D is uncertain. Germline V gives CDR1 LGHNT, CDR2 FRNRAP. Trimming cost V 0 bases and J 5 bases, with 13 bases left between them. The CDR3 consists of 15 residues. The CDR3 reads CASGLVMGKTTEAFF. As DNA, the CDR3 is TGTGCTAGTGGTTTGGTAATGGGGAAGACGACTGAAGCTTTCTTT.

This chain connects TRBV7-8 to TRBJ2-3; TRBD2 matches at 8 bases. Losses at the gene ends were 5 bases for V and 2 bases for J; bases not matched to a gene: 6. Germline-derived CDR1 and CDR2 are SGHVS and FQNEAQ. The CDR3 loop spans 15 amino acids. In DNA form, the CDR3 reads TGTGCCAGCAGCCCGCGCGGGGGGCCCACAGATACGCAGTATTTT. This gives the protein CASSPRGGPTDTQYF.

The rearrangement joins TRBV5-1 to TRBJ1-3, with D perhaps matching TRBD1 (5 bases). The CDR3 spans 14 residues. Germline values: CDR1 SGHRS, CDR2 YFSETQ. Trimming removed 2 bases from V and 0 bases from J, with 6 bases in between. The DNA for the CDR3 is TGCGCCAGCAGCTTCGGGACCTCTGGAAACACCATATATTTT. Its translation is CASSFGTSGNTIYF.

V gene TRBV18 combines with J gene TRBJ1-6; D might be TRBD1 (6 bases). Trimming left V 4 bases short and J 9 bases short, with 19 bases between. The CDR3 is made up of 16 amino acids. Germline V gene lookup returns CDR1 KGHSH and CDR2 LQKENI. The CDR3 region has the DNA TGTGCCAGCTCACGTCTAATGAGGGGGAGTCGTTCACCCCTCCACTTT. Residues: CASSRLMRGSRSPLHF. The full variable domain, with the rest looked up from reference TRBV18 and TRBJ1-6, is NAGVMQNPRHLVRRRGQEARLRCSPMKGHSHVYWYRQLPEEGLKFMVYLQKENIIDESGMPKERFSAEFPKEGPSILRIQQVVRGDSAAYFCASSRLMRGSRSPLHFGNGTRLTVT.

The genes are TRBV2 and TRBJ1-2, with D hard to call. The CDR3 has 13 amino acids. Trimming shortened V by 2 bases and J by 7 bases, and 11 bases separated the two germline ends. Germline-derived CDR1 and CDR2 are SNHLY and FYNNEI. CDR3 bases: TGTGCCAGCAGTGAAACCCCGAGGGCTGGCTACACCTTC. Amino acid sequence: CASSETPRAGYTF. The variable domain in full, with the rest retrieved from reference TRBV2 and TRBJ1-2, is EPEVTQTPSHQVTQMGQEVILRCVPISNHLYFYWYRQILGQKVEFLVSFYNNEISEKSEIFDDQFSVERPDGSNFTLKIRSTKLEDSAMYFCASSETPRAGYTFGSGTRLTVV.

This rearrangement joins TRBV4-3 to TRBJ2-5; tentative D call: TRBD2 (7 bases). Trimming shortened V by 5 bases and J by 1 base, and 20 bases separated the two germline ends. This CDR3 is 17 amino acids long. Germline CDR1 reads LGHNA; CDR2 reads YSLEER. The CDR3 nucleotides are TGCGCCAGCAGCTCCCAACGAGGGGGGGGCCTCCAAGAGACCCAGTACTTC. Protein: CASSSQRGGGLQETQYF.

The chain uses TRBV6-4 and TRBJ2-2; 14 bases match TRBD2. V was clipped by 6 bases and J by 2 bases; unmatched bases: 5. The germline V gene encodes CDR1 MRHNA and CDR2 SNTAGT. This CDR3 is 17 amino acids long. The CDR3 loop is CASSRTSGGINTGELFF. For the CDR3, the DNA is TGTGCCAGCAGCCGGACTAGCGGGGGGATAAACACCGGGGAGCTGTTTTTT.